The 26 T cell receptor beta chains below all came from one sample that was sequenced in a study of T cells in Graves' hyperthyroidism and ophthalmopathy. The TCR beta CDR3 regions underwent amplification using RNA transcripts as the source. The TCR CDR3 was amplified in a first-round RT-PCR using the HTBI primer set. Via MiXCR, TCRdb re-called the multiplex PCR reads, giving one row per CDR3 protein. This sample yields around 450,000 distinct CDR3 sequences, of which 12% to 15% are seen a single time; 4% to 6.5% belongs to the top ten. Input material: blood. The receptors here all came from a woman under 30 with Graves' hyperthyroidism.

This clonotype came up a few times. The rearrangement uses TRBV20-1 and TRBJ1-5; no clear D gene. This CDR3 has 13 amino acids. V dropped 8 bases and J dropped 3 bases, with 14 bases sitting between them. The germline V gene encodes CDR1 DFQATT and CDR2 SNEGSKA (reference sequence). In DNA form, the CDR3 reads TGCAGTATCCAGGATGGGTCCAATCAGCCCCAGCATTTT. Encoded protein: CSIQDGSNQPQHF.

This clonotype was seen repeatedly, ten times or more. The J gene is TRBJ2-1, the V gene TRBV20-1, with 8 bases aligning to TRBD2. J lost 2 bases, V lost 3 bases, and 6 bases had no gene match. Per the germline V gene, CDR1 is DFQATT and CDR2 is SNEGSKA (reference sequence). The CDR3 is 15 amino acids. The CDR3 DNA is TGCAGTGCTAGTCCCCCTAGCGGGCCCTACAATGAGCAGTTCTTC. This encodes CSASPPSGPYNEQFF.

The sample holds a few counts of this clonotype. The chain combines TRBV20-1 with TRBJ1-2; D is possibly TRBD1 (5 bases). The CDR3 is 18 amino acids. CDR1 is DFQATT and CDR2 is SNEGSKA in the germline V gene (reference sequence). V was cut by 1 base and J by 3 bases, with 24 bases left in between. The CDR3 DNA sequence: TGCAGTGCTAGAGGTAGACAGAATAAACCCTTTCGTGACTATGGCTACACCTTC. It encodes CSARGRQNKPFRDYGYTF.

This clonotype was picked up a small number of times. This chain's CDR3 is CATSETGRETQYF. CDR3 sequence (DNA): TGTGCCACCAGTGAGACGGGGAGGGAGACCCAGTACTTC. V is TRBV24-1 and J is TRBJ2-5, with D tentatively TRBD2 (6 bases). From germline, CDR1 is KGHDR and CDR2 SFDVKD. CDR3 length: 13 residues. Trimming left V 4 bases short and J 5 bases short, with 10 bases between.

The V gene is TRBV20-1, the J gene TRBJ2-7; the match to TRBD2 covers 7 bases. CDR1 DFQATT and CDR2 SNEGSKA come from the germline V gene (reference sequence). V lost 0 bases, J lost 4 bases, and 9 bases stayed unmatched. There are 15 residues in the CDR3. CDR3: CSAREEGTTVYEQYF. The CDR3 region has the DNA TGCAGTGCTAGAGAAGAAGGGACTACCGTTTACGAGCAGTACTTC.

This clonotype showed up many times. The chain joins TRBV5-6 to TRBJ1-1, with TRBD1 matching over 9 bases. V shed 4 bases and J 0 bases; nucleotides not matched to a gene: 13. Germline CDR1 is SGHDT and CDR2 is YYEEEE. CDR3 length: 18 amino acids. The CDR3 here is CASSITTRTGAVNTEAFF. Here the CDR3 DNA reads TGTGCCAGCAGCATTACGACCCGGACAGGGGCAGTGAACACTGAAGCTTTCTTT.

This chain links TRBV5-1 with TRBJ1-4; D is unclear. V lost 6 bases and J 6 bases, leaving 15 bases between the germline ends. Germline V gives CDR1 SGHRS, CDR2 YFSETQ. The CDR3 length is 14 residues. The CDR3 spells CASTWGGSDEKLFF. CDR3 in DNA: TGCGCCAGCACCTGGGGTGGGTCGGATGAAAAACTGTTTTTT.

This clonotype has at least ten counts. The chain has TRBV3-1 and TRBJ2-1; D call uncertain. Trimming took 5 bases from V and 7 from J, leaving 12 bases between them. The CDR3 length is 13 residues. Germline V lookup: CDR1 LGHDT, CDR2 YNNKEL (reference sequence). CDR3 residues: CASSILLGNEQFF. As DNA, the CDR3 is TGTGCCAGCAGCATCCTCCTGGGGAATGAGCAGTTCTTC.

This clonotype was observed a few times. The V call is TRBV27, the J call TRBJ1-3; D not resolved. The V gene lost 5 bases and the J gene lost 0 bases, with 14 bases spanning the gap. CDR1 is MNHEY and CDR2 is SMNVEV in the germline V gene (reference sequence). The CDR3 is made up of 16 amino acids. The DNA for the CDR3 is TGTGCCAGCAGTAATCAAAGGCCGCTCTCTGGAAACACCATATATTTT. Protein: CASSNQRPLSGNTIYF.

J is TRBJ1-4 and V is TRBV6-1, with TRBD1 matching over 10 bases. The germline V gene encodes CDR1 MNHNS and CDR2 SASEGT. The CDR3 contains 18 residues. V trimming: 9 bases; J trimming: 0 bases; junction bases outside the gene matches: 13. For the CDR3, the DNA is TGTGCCAGGATAAAAGACAGGGGGCGAATATCAACTAATGAAAAACTGTTTTTT. Amino acids: CARIKDRGRISTNEKLFF.

V usage is TRBV12-3 or TRBV12-4 and J usage is TRBJ2-5, with 9 bases fitting TRBD1. CDR3 length equals 14 residues. Trimming removed 3 bases from V and 5 bases from J; junction bases left unmatched: 4. The CDR3, as DNA: TGTGCCAGCAGTTTCGACAGGGGGTGGGAGACCCAGTACTTC. Its protein product is CASSFDRGWETQYF.

The rearrangement links TRBV5-4 to TRBJ1-4, with D perhaps matching TRBD1 (5 bases). CDR3 length: 15 amino acids. The germline V gene has CDR1 SGHNT and CDR2 YYREEE (reference sequence). V gave up 3 bases and J gave up 3 bases, with 12 bases separating them. CDR3: CASSWRGGANEKLFF. The DNA of the CDR3 is TGTGCCAGCAGCTGGAGGGGTGGCGCTAATGAAAAACTGTTTTTT.

This clonotype was found many times. The genes are TRBV2 and TRBJ2-3; no reliable D call. The CDR3 contains 18 residues. The V gene lost 0 bases and the J gene lost 0 bases, with 16 bases spanning the gap. Germline V gene data show CDR1 as SNHLY and CDR2 as FYNNEI. This CDR3 is CASSEALARRSSTDTQYF. Written as DNA, the CDR3 is TGTGCCAGCAGTGAAGCGCTTGCCAGGAGAAGTAGCACAGATACGCAGTATTTT.

This clonotype was seen at least ten times. The chain couples TRBV28 to TRBJ2-5; no reliable D call. Germline loops: CDR1 MDHEN, CDR2 SYDVKM. This CDR3 is built from 12 residues. Trimming stripped 7 bases from V and 2 bases from J, with 8 bases between. The DNA for the CDR3 is TGTGCCAGCAAAATGGGGCAAGAGACCCAGTACTTC. It encodes CASKMGQETQYF.

The V call is TRBV5-1, the J call TRBJ2-2, with TRBD2 as a possible D gene (7 bases). V was trimmed by 4 bases and J by 4 bases, leaving 26 bases between them. Germline V gene data show CDR1 as SGHRS and CDR2 as YFSETQ. The length of the CDR3 is 19 residues. In nucleotides, the CDR3 is TGCGCCAGCAGCCGAGGGGGGCGGGAGTCCCCCAAAGTCACCGGGGAGCTGTTTTTT. The encoded protein is CASSRGGRESPKVTGELFF.

This clonotype was counted between two and nine times. This rearrangement joins TRBV7-9 to TRBJ2-3; 14 positions agree with TRBD2. The CDR3 sequence is 16 residues long. With 5 bases clipped from V and 4 bases from J, the junction kept 5 bases outside the gene matches. In germline, CDR1 is SEHNR, CDR2 FQNEAQ (reference sequence). CDR3 sequence (DNA): TGTGCCAGCAGCCCGGGACTAGCGGGAGTAGCAGATACGCAGTATTTT. It yields the protein CASSPGLAGVADTQYF.

To note about this clonotype: Relative to the germline gene, one junction end is altered; a read error may explain this. CDR3 residues: CASGHNQPRHF. Written as DNA, the CDR3 is TGTGCCAGCGGTCACAATCAGCCCCGGCATTTT. This rearrangement joins TRBV27 to TRBJ1-5; D gene ambiguous. Germline V gene lookup returns CDR1 MNHEY and CDR2 SMNVEV (reference sequence). The CDR3 runs to 11 residues.

This clonotype appeared many times. The chain uses TRBV20-1 and TRBJ2-3; 8 positions agree with TRBD2. CDR1 is DFQATT, CDR2 SNEGSKA, per germline (reference sequence). This CDR3 contains 15 residues. Germline trimming cut 2 bases from V and 3 bases from J; bases unmatched to any gene: 7. The CDR3 protein is CSARSPSGSTDTQYF. CDR3 in DNA: TGCAGTGCTAGATCTCCAAGCGGGAGTACAGATACGCAGTATTTT.

The chain uses TRBV6-1 and TRBJ1-2; D not resolved. The CDR3 sequence is 15 residues long. CDR1 and CDR2 from the germline V gene are MNHNS and SASEGT. V shed 2 bases and J shed 4 bases, with 14 bases lying between them. The CDR3 sequence: CASSEPSVSSYGYTF. In nucleotides, the CDR3 is TGTGCCAGCAGTGAACCTTCAGTTTCATCCTATGGCTACACCTTC.

This clonotype appeared many times. The CDR3 is CASSYGANQPQHF. The CDR3 DNA reads as TGTGCCAGCAGTTACGGAGCCAATCAGCCCCAGCATTTT. The chain carries TRBV6-6 and TRBJ1-5; D call uncertain. Germline CDR1 MNHNY, CDR2 SVGAGI (reference sequence). The V end was cut by 2 bases, the J end by 3 bases, with 5 bases between. The CDR3 runs to 13 residues.

This clonotype was counted many times. The chain uses TRBV12-3 or TRBV12-4 and TRBJ1-2; 10 bases map to TRBD1. This CDR3 region has 15 residues. Germline trimming cut 1 base from V and 2 bases from J; bases unmatched to any gene: 1. The chain's CDR3 is CASSLGGQGNYGYTF. The DNA of the CDR3 is TGTGCCAGCAGTTTAGGGGGACAGGGGAACTATGGCTACACCTTC.

The V call is TRBV14, the J call TRBJ2-7; TRBD2 is a possible D gene (6 bases). This CDR3 spans 15 amino acids. V was clipped by 2 bases and J by 1 base, with 12 bases between them. Germline CDR1 and CDR2: SGHDN and FVKESK. The CDR3 DNA follows: TGTGCCAGCAGCCAACTCTTAGCGGAGTCCTACGAGCAGTACTTC. Translated: CASSQLLAESYEQYF.

This clonotype was observed many times. The chain is built from TRBV7-2 and TRBJ2-1; D is possibly TRBD2 (7 bases). The CDR3 is made up of 18 amino acids. Germline CDR1 is SGHTA and CDR2 is FQGNSA. V lost 0 bases to trimming and J lost 12 bases, with 27 bases between them. DNA for the CDR3: TGTGCCAGCAGCTTAGCGTGGGGGAGGGGGGGAGGATCGGGAAGGCAGTTCTTC. As protein: CASSLAWGRGGGSGRQFF.

This clonotype has at least ten counts. V gene TRBV6-6 combines with J gene TRBJ2-1, with TRBD2 as a possible D gene (6 bases). This CDR3 contains 13 residues. The V gene's germline CDR1 is MNHNY and CDR2 SVGAGI (reference sequence). The V and J ends lost 0 bases and 9 bases respectively, with 9 bases between them. The CDR3 here is CASSYSWGGEQFF. The CDR3 region has the DNA TGTGCCAGCAGTTACTCGTGGGGAGGTGAGCAGTTCTTC.

This clonotype was found many times. The chain combines TRBV5-8 with TRBJ2-7; tentatively, D is TRBD2 (5 bases). This CDR3 region has 15 residues. V was cut by 2 bases and J by 7 bases, with 19 bases left in between. The germline gives CDR1 SGHTS, CDR2 YDEGEE. The CDR3 DNA is TGTGCCAGCAGCTTCCAGTGGAGCGGCCCGTTGGAGCAGTACTTC. Protein product: CASSFQWSGPLEQYF.

This clonotype was observed a handful of times. The chain uses TRBV4-3 and TRBJ1-2, with 8 positions matching TRBD1. Germline V gene sequence: CDR1 LGHNA, CDR2 YSLEER. Germline trimming cut 0 bases from V and 3 bases from J; bases unmatched to any gene: 6. There are 16 residues in the CDR3. The CDR3 sequence is CASSQDGDRGYYGYTF. The CDR3 nucleotides read TGCGCCAGCAGCCAAGACGGCGACAGGGGTTACTATGGCTACACCTTC.